This TCR beta chain was sequenced in a study of tumor-infiltrating lymphocytes in primary liver carcinoma. As for the study in general: Patients comprised men and women whose ages fell between 30 and 69 years.

Per the germline V gene, CDR1 is MGHRA and CDR2 is YSYEKL. The CDR3 has 17 amino acids. Study-wide findings and caveats: Researchers found tumor-adjacent and tumor-blood pairs overlapped less than tumor region pairs.

Co-extraction yielded RNA and DNA from 20-30 mg of unsorted bulk tissue. HBV chronically infected the treatment-naive patients. The researchers produced TCR beta cDNA from approximately 550 ng total RNA with a constant-region primer. Construction of TCR beta libraries relied on three successive nested multiplex PCR rounds employing slightly modified ARM-PCR. For around 11 cycles apiece, the opening two PCR rounds ran with TRBV1-TRBV30 forward primers and a C-beta reverse primer. Each CDR3 protein is one row after TCRdb ran MiXCR on the multiplex PCR reads. The repertoire includes around 78,000 distinct CDR3 sequences, 71% of them detected once, and approximately 14% sits in the top ten. Of note for this clonotype: Antigen specificity is unknown.

The sample taken for sequencing was liver tumor tissue from sampling region 4. Specified subset: tumor region T4, right-lateral pole. This chain links TRBV4-1 with TRBJ2-1; a weak D match, TRBD2 (6 bases). The sequence was obtained from a woman aged 55-69 years with primary liver carcinoma and hepatitis B virus infection. CDR3 in amino acids: CASGQGAGGCSYNEQFF. The CDR3 region has the DNA TGCGCTAGCGGCCAAGGGGCTGGGGGATGTTCCTACAATGAGCAGTTCTTC.